The TCR beta chain described here comes from a study of blood T cell repertoires in COVID-19. Study-level background: COVID-19 samples, acute and convalescent, were from the United States, Italy and Spain. From T cells, B-cell-depleted T cells, or PBMCs came the material, which was cDNA or gDNA.

Ages ranged from about 18 to 89 years, with residence in around 24 US areas. Trimming removed 2 bases from V and 5 bases from J, with 10 bases in between. CDR3 length: 13 amino acids. Authors' data handling: Estimates of nucleated cell counts were drawn from the amplification of reference gene primers. TCRdb's copy holds only in-frame clones and misses some; the assay was immunoSEQ multiplex PCR. V, J and clone size reflect that table, while D and trimming were determined from the DNA. Of some 390,000 clones detected, roughly 89% appear once; the ten largest clones hold 1.7%. Sequencing used PBMCs or T cells enriched from blood (not recorded which). The rearrangement links TRBV12-3 or TRBV12-4 to TRBJ2-7; D is unclear. The receptor comes from a woman between 25 and 40 years old who had recovered from COVID-19. CDR3 residues: CASSLQVSHEQYF. Here the CDR3 DNA reads TGTGCCAGCAGTTTACAGGTATCCCACGAGCAGTACTTC.